The rows below give T cell receptor beta chains drawn from one sample of a study of blood T cell repertoires in COVID-19. Some clones are missing from TCRdb's copy, which holds only in-frame ones; the method was immunoSEQ multiplex PCR. The sample has hundreds of thousands of clones, 86% seen once. Sequencing input: peripheral blood. Every receptor here comes from a man aged 50-60 years with COVID-19, enrolled during active disease. The CDR3 runs from the conserved cysteine through the conserved F or W. A D gene is named only where the DNA matches it firmly. Clone sizes are given selectively: once, few, many, or a class where the clone is expanded.

j_gene	d_gene	abundance	v_gene	CDR3nt	CDR3aa
TRBJ2-7	TRBD1	-	TRBV18	TGTGCCAGCTCTCGGACAGGGTCCTTCTACGAGCAGTACTTC	CASSRTGSFYEQYF
TRBJ2-7	TRBD1	-	TRBV19	TGTGCCAGTAGTAGGACAGGGGGCACGGTTGGCGAGCAGTACTTC	CASSRTGGTVGEQYF
TRBJ2-2	TRBD1	-	TRBV10-3	TGTGCCGCCAACAGGGGGAACACCGGGGAGCTGTTTTTT	CAANRGNTGELFF
TRBJ2-1	TRBD2	-	TRBV5-5	TGTGCCAGCAGCCCACTAGCGGGAGGGAACAATGAGCAGTTCTTC	CASSPLAGGNNEQFF
TRBJ1-3	-	-	TRBV12-3/TRBV12-4	TGTGCCAGCAGTCCAGGGCCTGGAAACACCATATATTTT	CASSPGPGNTIYF
TRBJ2-7	-	-	TRBV6-5	TGTGCCAGCAGCCAGGGGTTTGGGGAGCAGTACTTC	CASSQGFGEQYF
TRBJ2-7	TRBD1	-	TRBV5-1	TGCGCCAGCAGCTTGGGACAGGGCCCGGGGTCCCTGTACTTC	CASSLGQGPGSLYF
TRBJ1-5	-	-	TRBV19	TGTGCCAGTAGTATGGGGCAGGTACGGCAGCCCCAGCATTTT	CASSMGQVRQPQHF
TRBJ1-3	-	-	TRBV9	TGTGCCAGCAGCCCCGGGGGGTCCGGAAACACCATATATTTT	CASSPGGSGNTIYF
TRBJ2-1	-	-	TRBV5-1	TGCGCCAGCAGGCGGGACCGCGACAATGAGCAGTTCTTC	CASRRDRDNEQFF
TRBJ1-4	TRBD1	few	TRBV2	TGTGCCAGCAGTACAGGGGGCAGTGAAAAACTGTTTTTT	CASSTGGSEKLFF
TRBJ1-1	-	-	TRBV6-2/TRBV6-3	TGTGCCAGCAGTCGAGAGTTTCAGAACACTGAAGCTTTCTTT	CASSREFQNTEAFF
TRBJ1-4	-	-	TRBV3-1/TRBV3-2	TGTGCCAGCAGCATATCCGGGGGGTCTGAAAAACTGTTTTTT	CASSISGGSEKLFF
TRBJ2-5	TRBD2	-	TRBV5-4	TGTGCCAGCAGCCGCACTAGCGGGGTCTGGGAGACCCAGTACTTC	CASSRTSGVWETQYF
TRBJ2-1	-	-	TRBV29-1	TGCAGCATGCGGGACGATGTCTCCTACAATGAGCAGTTCTTC	CSMRDDVSYNEQFF
TRBJ2-1	TRBD2	-	TRBV11-2	TGTGCCAGCAGCAGCCGGACTAGCGGGACTACCTCCTACAATGAGCAGTTCTTC	CASSSRTSGTTSYNEQFF
TRBJ1-2	TRBD1	once	TRBV19	TGTGCCAGTAGTTACGGGACAGGATTTGACGGCTACACCTTC	CASSYGTGFDGYTF
TRBJ2-1	-	-	TRBV9	TGTGCCAGCAGCGCCTTGACTAGTAACAATGAGCAGTTCTTC	CASSALTSNNEQFF